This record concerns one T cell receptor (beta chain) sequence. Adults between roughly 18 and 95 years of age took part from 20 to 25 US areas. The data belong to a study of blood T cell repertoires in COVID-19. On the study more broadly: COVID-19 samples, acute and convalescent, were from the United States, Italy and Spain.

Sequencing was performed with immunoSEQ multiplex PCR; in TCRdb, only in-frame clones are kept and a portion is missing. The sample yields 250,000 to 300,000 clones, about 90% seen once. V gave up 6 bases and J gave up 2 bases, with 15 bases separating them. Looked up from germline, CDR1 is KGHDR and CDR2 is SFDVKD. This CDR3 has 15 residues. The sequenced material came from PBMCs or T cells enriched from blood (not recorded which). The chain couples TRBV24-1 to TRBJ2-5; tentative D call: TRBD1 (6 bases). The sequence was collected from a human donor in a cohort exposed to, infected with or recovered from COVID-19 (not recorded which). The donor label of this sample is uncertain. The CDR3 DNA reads TGTGCCACCAGTACCTACAGGGATGGTCAAGAGACCCAGTACTTC. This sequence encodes CATSTYRDGQETQYF.